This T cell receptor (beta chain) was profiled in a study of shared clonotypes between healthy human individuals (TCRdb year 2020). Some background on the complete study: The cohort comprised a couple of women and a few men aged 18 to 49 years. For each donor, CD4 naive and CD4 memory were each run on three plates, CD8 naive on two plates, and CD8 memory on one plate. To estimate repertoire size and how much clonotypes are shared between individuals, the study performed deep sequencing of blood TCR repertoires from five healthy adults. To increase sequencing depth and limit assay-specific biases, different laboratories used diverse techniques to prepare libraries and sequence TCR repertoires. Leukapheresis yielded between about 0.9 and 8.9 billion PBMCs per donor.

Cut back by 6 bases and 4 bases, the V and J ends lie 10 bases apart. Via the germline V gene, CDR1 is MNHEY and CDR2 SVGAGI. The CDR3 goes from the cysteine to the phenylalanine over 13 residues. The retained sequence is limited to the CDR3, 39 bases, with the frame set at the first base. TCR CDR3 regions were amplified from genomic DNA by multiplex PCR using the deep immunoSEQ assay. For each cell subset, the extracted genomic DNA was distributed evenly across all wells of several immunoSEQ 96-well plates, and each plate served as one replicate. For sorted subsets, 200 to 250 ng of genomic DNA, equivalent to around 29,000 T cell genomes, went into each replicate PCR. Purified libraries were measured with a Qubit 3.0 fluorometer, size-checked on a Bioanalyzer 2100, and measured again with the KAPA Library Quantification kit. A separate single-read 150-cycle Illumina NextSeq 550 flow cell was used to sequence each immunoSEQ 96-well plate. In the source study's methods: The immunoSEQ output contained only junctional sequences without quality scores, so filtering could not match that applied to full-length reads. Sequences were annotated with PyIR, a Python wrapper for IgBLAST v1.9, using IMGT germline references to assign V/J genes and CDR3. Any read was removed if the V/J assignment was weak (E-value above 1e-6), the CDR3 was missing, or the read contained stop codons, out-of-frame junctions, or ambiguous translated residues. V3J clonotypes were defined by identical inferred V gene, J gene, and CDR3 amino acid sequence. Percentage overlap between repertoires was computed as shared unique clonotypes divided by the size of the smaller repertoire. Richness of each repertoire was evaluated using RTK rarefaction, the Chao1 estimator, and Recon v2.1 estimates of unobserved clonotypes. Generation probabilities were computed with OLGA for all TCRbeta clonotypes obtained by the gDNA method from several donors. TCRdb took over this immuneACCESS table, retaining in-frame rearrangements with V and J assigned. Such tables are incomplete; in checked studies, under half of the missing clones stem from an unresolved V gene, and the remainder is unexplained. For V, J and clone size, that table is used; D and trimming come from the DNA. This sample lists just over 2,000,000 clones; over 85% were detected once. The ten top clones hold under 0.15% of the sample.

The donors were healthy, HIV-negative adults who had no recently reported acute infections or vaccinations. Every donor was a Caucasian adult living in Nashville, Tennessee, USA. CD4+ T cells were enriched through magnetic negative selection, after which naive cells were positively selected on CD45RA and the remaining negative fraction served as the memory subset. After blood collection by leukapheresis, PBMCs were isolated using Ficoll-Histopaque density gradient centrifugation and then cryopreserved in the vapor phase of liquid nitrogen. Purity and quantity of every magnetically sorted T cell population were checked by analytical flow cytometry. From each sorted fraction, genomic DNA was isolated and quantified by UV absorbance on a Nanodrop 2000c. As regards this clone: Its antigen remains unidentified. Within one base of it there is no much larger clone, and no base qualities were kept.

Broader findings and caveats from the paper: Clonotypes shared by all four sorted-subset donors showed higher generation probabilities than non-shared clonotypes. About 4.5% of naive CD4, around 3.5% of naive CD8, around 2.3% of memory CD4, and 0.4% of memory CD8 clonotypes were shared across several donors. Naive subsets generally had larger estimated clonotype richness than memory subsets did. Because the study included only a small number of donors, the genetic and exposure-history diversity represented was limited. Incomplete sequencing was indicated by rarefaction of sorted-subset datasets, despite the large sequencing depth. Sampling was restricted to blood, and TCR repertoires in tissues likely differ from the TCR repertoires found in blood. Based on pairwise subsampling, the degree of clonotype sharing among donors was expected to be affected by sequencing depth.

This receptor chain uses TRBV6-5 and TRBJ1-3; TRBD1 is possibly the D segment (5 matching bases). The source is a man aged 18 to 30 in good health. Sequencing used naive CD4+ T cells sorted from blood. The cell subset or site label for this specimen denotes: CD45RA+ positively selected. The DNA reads TGTGCCAGCAGAAGGGGAAGAGGAAACACCATATATTTT. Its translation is CASRRGRGNTIYF.